The source of this T cell receptor beta chain is a study of cytomegalovirus exposure and HLA in healthy donors. Overall study context: Researchers found that approximately 85% of over 350 genotyped donors fell within the Caucasian-associated ancestry cluster.

A multiplex PCR was run with 60 Vbeta primers and 13 Jbeta primers. Measured with immunoSEQ multiplex PCR; TCRdb has only the in-frame clones, and not every one. The repertoire consists of some 140,000 clones, with 75% to 80% occurring once and the leading ten covering 2% to 2.5%. The CDR3 covers 14 residues. V was trimmed by 5 bases and J by 7 bases, leaving 15 bases between them. The germline CDR1 and CDR2 sequences are SEHNR and FQNEAQ (reference sequence). The study sampled nominally healthy donors, though unrecorded immune exposures were likely. Study-level findings and limits: A missense variant in DCLRE1C was later tied to TCR beta V- and J-gene trimming. Overall, around 160 TCR beta chains were annotated as cytomegalovirus-associated.

Regarding this clone: Its antigen is currently unknown.

This TCR was recovered from a young man in good health and CMV-seronegative. Sequencing used PBMCs. The chain recombines TRBV7-9 with TRBJ1-5, with D possibly TRBD1 on 5 matching bases. The CDR3 reads CASSQSGARQPQHF. As DNA, the CDR3 is TGTGCCAGCAGCCAAAGCGGGGCCAGGCAGCCCCAGCATTTT. Variable domain in full (rest from reference TRBV7-9 and TRBJ1-5): DTGVSQNPRHKITKRGQNVTFRCDPISEHNRLYWYRQTLGQGPEFLTYFQNEAQLEKSRLLSDRFSAERPKGSFSTLEIQRTEQGDSAMYLCASSQSGARQPQHFGDGTRLSIL.